These 24 T cell receptor beta chains were sequenced from one sample in a study of Tregs in tolerant kidney transplant recipients. Generated by immunoSEQ multiplex PCR, the TCRdb table keeps only in-frame clones and is missing some. This repertoire shows 55,000 to 70,000 clones, around 85% found once; its top ten account for approximately 2.3%. The specimen was Tregs from blood, collected before the transplant. The source is a human donor who received a combined kidney and bone marrow transplant.

The genes are TRBV29-1 and TRBJ2-3, with D unclear. Per germline, CDR1 SQVTM and CDR2 ANQGSEA. V lost 7 bases and J 6 bases, leaving 11 bases between the germline ends. The CDR3 sequence is 11 residues long. CDR3 nucleotides: TGCAGCGCCCTGACTCCCGATACGCAGTATTTT. Its protein product is CSALTPDTQYF.

The rearrangement joins TRBV2 to TRBJ2-7, with D possibly TRBD2 on 7 matching bases. This CDR3 spans 14 amino acids. In germline, CDR1 is SNHLY, CDR2 FYNNEI. V was trimmed by 8 bases and J by 7 bases, leaving 21 bases between them. In DNA form, the CDR3 reads TGTGCCAGCTTCGGCGCGGGGGCCCGGGGGGAGCAGTACTTC. Translation gives CASFGAGARGEQYF.

The rearrangement uses TRBV11-3 and TRBJ2-3; D remains unclear. The germline V and J ends were trimmed by 1 base and 4 bases, with 9 bases remaining between them. The CDR3 totals 14 residues. Germline V gene lookup returns CDR1 SGHNT and CDR2 YENEEA. The CDR3 sequence is CASSLGGPSDTQYF. DNA of the CDR3: TGTGCCAGCAGCTTAGGTGGGCCTTCAGATACGCAGTATTTT.

The chain links TRBV5-4 to TRBJ1-5, with D possibly matching TRBD1 (5 bases). Germline lookup yields CDR1 SGHNT and CDR2 YYREEE (reference sequence). The CDR3 spans 14 residues. V lost 4 bases and J 1 base, leaving 9 bases between the germline ends. For the CDR3, the DNA is TGTGCCAGCAGCCCGGGGGGGAGCAATCAGCCCCAGCATTTT. Its translation: CASSPGGSNQPQHF.

The sample holds a few counts of this clone. V and J are TRBV7-2 and TRBJ1-2; D is unresolved. Germline CDR1 SGHTA, CDR2 FQGNSA. The CDR3 has 13 amino acids. Trimming removed 2 bases at V and 8 bases at J, with 12 bases between. The CDR3 DNA reads as TGTGCCAGCAGCTTACTCCCCATACCGGGCTACACCTTC. Translated, it gives CASSLLPIPGYTF.

The CDR3: CASSLTWGQKNTEAFF. The CDR3, as DNA: TGTGCCAGCAGCTTAACGTGGGGACAGAAGAACACTGAAGCTTTCTTT. This chain links TRBV11-2 with TRBJ1-1, with 7 positions matching TRBD1. From germline, CDR1 is SGHAT and CDR2 FQNNGV. J gave up 1 base and V 2 bases, and 7 bases lay outside the gene matches. This CDR3 contains 16 residues.

This rearrangement joins TRBV28 to TRBJ2-5; D might be TRBD2 (6 bases). V shed 3 bases and J shed 5 bases, with 13 bases lying between them. From germline, CDR1 is MDHEN and CDR2 SYDVKM. The CDR3 consists of 14 residues. The CDR3 sequence is CASSLGGIVETQYF. In nucleotides, the CDR3 is TGTGCCAGCAGTTTGGGGGGAATCGTGGAGACCCAGTACTTC.

A note on this clone: The junction shows a germline mismatch at one end, possibly a read error. The rearrangement uses TRBV11-3 and TRBJ2-1, with TRBD2 identical over 11 bases. This CDR3 is built from 17 residues. Germline CDR1 and CDR2: SGHNT and YENEEA. CDR3 residues: CASSLGVAGGPYNEQFF. In DNA form, the CDR3 reads TGTGCCAGCAGCCTCGGGGTAGCGGGAGGGCCCTATAATGAGCAGTTCTTC.

The V call is TRBV6-5, the J call TRBJ2-7; D uncertain. Trimming removed 6 bases from V and 4 bases from J, with 7 bases in between. The CDR3 loop spans 11 amino acids. The germline V gene has CDR1 MNHEY and CDR2 SVGAGI. The CDR3 sequence: CASRLMYEQYF. The CDR3 region has the DNA TGTGCCAGCAGGCTAATGTACGAGCAGTACTTC.

The genes are TRBV27 and TRBJ1-2, with 9 nucleotides matching TRBD1. Per the germline V gene, CDR1 is MNHEY and CDR2 is SMNVEV (reference sequence). The CDR3 is made up of 16 amino acids. V was clipped by 5 bases and J by 6 bases; unmatched bases: 13. The CDR3 DNA sequence: TGTGCCAGCAGTCCCGATAAATGGACAGGGGATCATGGCTACACCTTC. Amino acids: CASSPDKWTGDHGYTF.

The chain couples TRBV28 to TRBJ2-7; 9 bases match TRBD1. The CDR3 consists of 15 residues. Germline V gene sequence: CDR1 MDHEN, CDR2 SYDVKM. The junction had 2 bases not matched to a gene; V was cut back by 0 bases and J by 2 bases. This chain's CDR3 is CASSLWGQGPYEQYF. The DNA of the CDR3 is TGTGCCAGCAGTTTATGGGGACAGGGACCCTACGAGCAGTACTTC.

The chain is built from TRBV27 and TRBJ1-1; 7 bases match TRBD1. CDR3 size: 13 residues. Germline CDR1 reads MNHEY; CDR2 reads SMNVEV (reference sequence). The trim removed 3 bases at V and 11 bases at J, leaving 9 bases unmatched. This CDR3 is CASSLCRGLQAFF. The CDR3 DNA reads TGTGCCAGCAGTTTGTGCAGGGGGTTGCAGGCTTTCTTT.

The chain joins TRBV7-9 to TRBJ1-2; 7 nucleotides align to TRBD1. Germline values: CDR1 SEHNR, CDR2 FQNEAQ (reference sequence). The J segment lost 2 bases and the V segment lost 5 bases, leaving 2 bases of the junction unmatched. The CDR3 has 13 residues. The CDR3 sequence is CASSPTGNYGYTF. Here the CDR3 DNA reads TGTGCCAGCAGCCCGACAGGGAACTATGGCTACACCTTC.

The J gene is TRBJ1-1, the V gene TRBV5-7, with 7 bases aligning to TRBD1. TRBV5-7 belongs to the ORF category, with a function that is uncertain. The CDR3 has 14 amino acids. V gave up 10 bases and J gave up 2 bases; unmatched junction bases: 11. CDR3 residues: CAGGQWGSNTEAFF. The DNA of the CDR3 is TGTGCCGGGGGACAGTGGGGGTCTAACACTGAAGCTTTCTTT.

V and J are TRBV30 and TRBJ2-1; either TRBD1 or TRBD2 may fit D (5 bases each). The CDR3 has 13 residues. Germline V gives CDR1 GTSNPN, CDR2 SVGIG (reference sequence). V gave up 4 bases and J gave up 9 bases, with 16 bases separating them. CDR3 in amino acids: CAWTPDRGGEQFF. The CDR3 DNA reads as TGTGCCTGGACCCCTGACCGGGGCGGTGAGCAGTTCTTC.

This clone was observed a handful of times. The chain recombines TRBV7-9 with TRBJ2-7; unclear D gene. The CDR3 consists of 12 residues. Trimming stripped 4 bases from V and 3 bases from J, with 7 bases between. The V gene's germline CDR1 is SEHNR and CDR2 FQNEAQ (reference sequence). The CDR3 is CASSSLVYEQYF. The DNA for the CDR3 is TGTGCCAGCAGCTCCCTAGTCTACGAGCAGTACTTC. Based on the CDR3 plus reference TRBV7-9 and TRBJ2-7, the full variable domain is DTGVSQNPRHKITKRGQNVTFRCDPISEHNRLYWYRQTLGQGPEFLTYFQNEAQLEKSRLLSDRFSAERPKGSFSTLEIQRTEQGDSAMYLCASSSLVYEQYFGPGTRLTVT.

CDR3 bases: TGTGCCAGCAGTTACGGGGGCGCTGGGGCCAACGTCCTGACTTTC. It codes for CASSYGGAGANVLTF. The chain combines TRBV6-5 with TRBJ2-6, with D maybe TRBD1 (6 bases). Germline-derived CDR1 and CDR2 are MNHEY and SVGAGI. CDR3 length equals 15 residues. With 2 bases removed from V and 2 bases from J, the gap between germline ends came to 7 bases.

The V call is TRBV19, the J call TRBJ2-1; 7 bases are shared with TRBD2. V was pared by 7 bases and J by 8 bases, with 8 bases of the junction left unmatched. The CDR3 loop spans 13 amino acids. CDR1 and CDR2 from the germline V gene are LNHDA and SQIVND (reference sequence). CDR3 coding DNA: TGTGCCAGTAAACCCCGGACTAGAGATGAGCAGTTCTTC. It yields the protein CASKPRTRDEQFF.

V gene TRBV19 combines with J gene TRBJ1-4, with 7 bases matching TRBD1. Trimming took 6 bases from V and 8 from J; bases not matched to a gene: 9. The CDR3 sequence is 14 residues long. Germline values: CDR1 LNHDA, CDR2 SQIVND (reference sequence). CDR3: CASSLRGVREKLFF. As DNA, the CDR3 is TGTGCCAGTAGCCTCAGGGGGGTTAGAGAAAAACTGTTTTTT. The full variable domain, its missing parts supplied by reference TRBV19 and TRBJ1-4, is DGGITQSPKYLFRKEGQNVTLSCEQNLNHDAMYWYRQDPGQGLRLIYYSQIVNDFQKGDIAEGYSVSREKKESFPLTVTSAQKNPTAFYLCASSLRGVREKLFFGSGTQLSVL.

This rearrangement joins TRBV29-1 to TRBJ2-3, with D tentatively TRBD2 (6 bases). Trimming removed 6 bases at V and 1 base at J, with 14 bases between. Germline CDR1 SQVTM, CDR2 ANQGSEA. This CDR3 has 14 residues. The CDR3 DNA sequence: TGCAGCGTCCGATTCGGAGGGGGCACAGATACGCAGTATTTT. It encodes CSVRFGGGTDTQYF.

This chain uses TRBV19 with TRBJ1-2, with 8 bases fitting TRBD1. J lost 6 bases, V lost 7 bases, and 10 bases had no gene match. CDR1 is LNHDA and CDR2 is SQIVND in the germline V gene (reference sequence). This CDR3 comprises 14 residues. The CDR3 coding sequence is TGTGCCAGTACCCCTTTCCGGACAGGGCATGGCTACACCTTC. Residues: CASTPFRTGHGYTF.

The chain recombines TRBV6-5 with TRBJ1-5, with unresolved D. Germline CDR1 MNHEY, CDR2 SVGAGI. CDR3 size: 11 residues. V was pared by 8 bases and J by 4 bases, with 6 bases between. CDR3 sequence (DNA): TGTGCCAGCGGCTTAAATCAGCCCCAGCATTTT. Protein sequence: CASGLNQPQHF.

The chain has TRBV2 and TRBJ1-5, with D possibly matching TRBD1 (5 bases). The CDR3 sequence is 15 residues long. CDR1 and CDR2 from the germline V gene are SNHLY and FYNNEI. V was cut by 6 bases and J by 0 bases, with 12 bases left in between. CDR3 coding DNA: TGTGCCAGCAGACGGACACGCAATAGCAATCAGCCCCAGCATTTT. This sequence encodes CASRRTRNSNQPQHF.

V is TRBV28 and J is TRBJ2-5; possibly TRBD1 for D (5 bases). The last part of the DNA fits TRBJ2-7 better; the J call may be wrong. The CDR3 length is 13 residues. The V gene's germline CDR1 is MDHEN and CDR2 SYDVKM. CDR3 nucleotides: TGTGCCACCAGGCAGGGAAGCTCCTACGAGCAGTACTTC. Its protein is CATRQGSSYEQYF.